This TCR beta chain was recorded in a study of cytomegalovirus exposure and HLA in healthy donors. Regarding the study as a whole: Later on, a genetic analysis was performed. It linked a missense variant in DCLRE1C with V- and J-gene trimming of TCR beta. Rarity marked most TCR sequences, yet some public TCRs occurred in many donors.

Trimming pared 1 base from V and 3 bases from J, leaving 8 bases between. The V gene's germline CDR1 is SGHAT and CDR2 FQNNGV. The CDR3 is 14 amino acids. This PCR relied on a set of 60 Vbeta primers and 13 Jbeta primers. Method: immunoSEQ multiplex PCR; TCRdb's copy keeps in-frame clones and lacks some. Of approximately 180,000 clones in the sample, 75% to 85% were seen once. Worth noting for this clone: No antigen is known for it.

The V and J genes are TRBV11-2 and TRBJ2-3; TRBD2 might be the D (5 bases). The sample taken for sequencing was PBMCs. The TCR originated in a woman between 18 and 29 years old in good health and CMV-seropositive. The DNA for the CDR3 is TGTGCCAGCAGCTTAGGTCGGGGAACAGATACGCAGTATTTT. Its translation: CASSLGRGTDTQYF.